This T cell receptor beta chain was recovered during a study of blood T cell repertoires in COVID-19. Looking at the study overall: Nucleic acid was either cDNA or gDNA, and it came from T cells, B-cell-depleted T cells, or PBMCs.

In the authors' workflow: From reference gene primer amplification, estimates of nucleated cell counts were derived. TCRdb's copy holds only in-frame clones and misses some; the assay was immunoSEQ multiplex PCR. For V, J and clone size, that table is used; D and trimming come from the DNA. The table has roughly 180,000 clones, 75% to 90% seen once. V lost 6 bases to trimming and J lost 9 bases, with 17 bases between them. The CDR3 has 14 residues. Germline values: CDR1 MDHEN, CDR2 SYDVKM. The sequencing input was peripheral blood. The receptor's source is an older man with active or convalescent COVID-19. The V and J genes are TRBV28 and TRBJ2-2, with a weak D call TRBD2 (6 bases). DNA for the CDR3: TGTGCCAGCAGACGGGACTGGCTTACCAGGGAGCTGTTTTTT. It translates to CASRRDWLTRELFF.